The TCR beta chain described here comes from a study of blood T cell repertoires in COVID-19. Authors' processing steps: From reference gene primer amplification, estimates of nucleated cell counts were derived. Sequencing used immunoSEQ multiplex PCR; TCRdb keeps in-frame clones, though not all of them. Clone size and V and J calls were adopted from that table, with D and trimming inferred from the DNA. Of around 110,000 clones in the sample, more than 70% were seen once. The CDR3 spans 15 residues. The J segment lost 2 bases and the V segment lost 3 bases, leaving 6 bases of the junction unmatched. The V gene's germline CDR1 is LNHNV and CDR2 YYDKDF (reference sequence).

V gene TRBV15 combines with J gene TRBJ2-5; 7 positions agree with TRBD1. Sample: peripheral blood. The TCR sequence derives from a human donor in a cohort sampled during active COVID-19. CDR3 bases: TGTGCCACCAGCAGCCAACCGGGACAGCAAGAGACCCAGTACTTC. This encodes CATSSQPGQQETQYF.